Sequencing of this TCR beta chain was carried out in a study of molecular identifiers for immune sequencing clone quantification. This clonotype was seen more than once but under ten times. Via MiXCR, TCRdb re-called the PCR reads, giving one row per CDR3 protein. The profile shows just under 650,000 distinct CDR3 sequences, 15% to 20% of them singletons. Trimming removed 8 bases at V and 5 bases at J, with 16 bases between. The CDR3 has 14 residues. The V gene's germline CDR1 is ENHRY and CDR2 SYGVKD. Material: naive CD8+ T cells from blood, with Jurkat cell RNA spiked in. The subset: FACS-sorted CD8+CD4-CCR7+CD45RA+ naive T cells. The sequence derives from a human donor in good health. Some libraries in this study had Jurkat cell RNA spiked in. The V gene is TRBV10-3, the J gene TRBJ2-1; no reliable D call. The CDR3 DNA sequence: TGTGCCATCCGTCGCTCGATCGAGGACAATGAGCAGTTCTTC. Amino acids: CAIRRSIEDNEQFF.